These 16 T cell receptor beta chains were all obtained from the same sample, sequenced in a study of blood T cell repertoires in COVID-19. TCRdb keeps only in-frame clones here, not all; method: immunoSEQ multiplex PCR. The sample lists 95,000 to 150,000 clones; 86% were seen once. The sample was peripheral blood. These receptors all come from a man aged 40-55 years with acute or convalescent COVID-19.

CDR3 in amino acids: CSATGGASNEKLFF. CDR3 nucleotide sequence: TGCAGCGCCACAGGGGGCGCATCTAATGAAAAACTGTTTTTT. V usage is TRBV29-1 and J usage is TRBJ1-4; 9 positions match TRBD1. Germline V CDR1 and CDR2: SQVTM, ANQGSEA. J gave up 3 bases and V 7 bases, and 6 bases lay outside the gene matches. The CDR3 spans 14 residues.

V gene TRBV5-6 combines with J gene TRBJ1-5; D is perhaps TRBD1 (5 bases). V lost 2 bases to trimming and J lost 4 bases, with 7 bases between them. The CDR3 has 13 residues. Germline V CDR1 and CDR2: SGHDT, YYEEEE. The CDR3 bases are TGTGCCAGCAGCTTCAGGGCGAATCAGCCCCAGCATTTT. Amino acids: CASSFRANQPQHF.

As to this clone: Other DNA sequences in this specimen translate into the identical CDR3. The chain combines TRBV5-1 with TRBJ1-2; the match to TRBD1 covers 11 bases. This CDR3 is built from 14 residues. Germline loops: CDR1 SGHRS, CDR2 YFSETQ. After removal of 0 bases from V and 7 bases from J, the junction contained 2 bases not matched to a gene. The CDR3: CASSLAGTGGGYTF. CDR3 DNA: TGCGCCAGCAGCTTGGCCGGGACAGGGGGTGGCTACACCTTC.

V usage is TRBV4-2 and J usage is TRBJ2-5; weak D call: TRBD1 (6 bases). Germline V CDR1 and CDR2: LGHNA, YNFKEQ. This CDR3 has 14 amino acids. V was shortened by 0 bases and J by 4 bases, with 9 bases between the two germline ends. DNA for the CDR3: TGTGCCAGCAGCCAAGAGCCCAGGGGAGAGACCCAGTACTTC. As protein: CASSQEPRGETQYF.

The chain has TRBV30 and TRBJ1-1; 8 nucleotides align to TRBD1. The CDR3 consists of 14 residues. Germline CDR1 GTSNPN, CDR2 SVGIG (reference sequence). The ends lost 0 bases at V and 5 bases at J; junction bases unmatched: 5. The CDR3 here is CAWSVSRGRTEAFF. CDR3 nucleotide sequence: TGTGCCTGGAGTGTTTCCAGGGGGCGGACTGAAGCTTTCTTT.

This rearrangement joins TRBV18 to TRBJ1-5; D is perhaps TRBD1 (6 bases). Germline CDR1 KGHSH, CDR2 LQKENI. V lost 5 bases to trimming and J lost 2 bases, with 13 bases between them. CDR3 length equals 15 residues. The DNA for the CDR3 is TGTGCCAGCTCAACCTCAGGGGTAGGCAATCAGCCCCAGCATTTT. This codes for CASSTSGVGNQPQHF.

This clone occurred a few times. V and J are TRBV25-1 and TRBJ1-2, with TRBD1 matching 8 bases. Losses at the gene ends were 4 bases for V and 4 bases for J; bases not matched to a gene: 8. The germline CDR1 and CDR2 sequences are MGHDK and SYGVNS. The CDR3 sequence is 15 residues long. The CDR3 is CASSVPGQDRYGYTF. The DNA of the CDR3 is TGTGCCAGCAGTGTTCCGGGACAGGACCGCTATGGCTACACCTTC.

The chain combines TRBV14 with TRBJ2-7; weak D call: TRBD1 (5 bases). Trimming left V 0 bases short and J 4 bases short, with 13 bases between. This CDR3 is 15 amino acids long. Germline values: CDR1 SGHDN, CDR2 FVKESK. The CDR3: CASSQELGREYEQYF. The DNA of the CDR3 is TGTGCCAGCAGCCAAGAGCTTGGCAGGGAATACGAGCAGTACTTC.

The chain joins TRBV6-2 or TRBV6-3 to TRBJ2-5; D gene ambiguous. V lost 0 bases, J lost 1 base, and 6 bases lay in between. Germline loops: CDR1 MNHEY, CDR2 SVGEGT. This CDR3 has 14 amino acids. CDR3 nucleotide sequence: TGTGCCAGCAGTTACTCCACAGCCCAAGAGACCCAGTACTTC. Translating it yields CASSYSTAQETQYF.

The chain combines TRBV30 with TRBJ1-3; a weak D match, TRBD1 (6 bases). CDR1 is GTSNPN and CDR2 is SVGIG in the germline V gene (reference sequence). Trimming removed 4 bases from V and 0 bases from J, with 19 bases in between. This CDR3 has 17 amino acids. The chain's CDR3 is CAWTTGQSPNSGNTIYF. DNA of the CDR3: TGTGCCTGGACAACCGGACAGAGCCCCAACTCTGGAAACACCATATATTTT.

J is TRBJ2-5 and V is TRBV6-2 or TRBV6-3; 9 bases are shared with TRBD1. CDR3 length equals 15 residues. In germline, CDR1 is MNHEY, CDR2 SVGEGT. The J segment lost 5 bases and the V segment lost 4 bases, leaving 8 bases of the junction unmatched. The CDR3 coding sequence is TGTGCCAGCAGTTGGGGACAGGGCAAGGGGGAGACCCAGTACTTC. Translated: CASSWGQGKGETQYF.

The CDR3 coding sequence is TGCGCCAGCAGCTCAACAGGGGACACTGAAGCTTTCTTT. Amino acids: CASSSTGDTEAFF. The V and J genes are TRBV5-1 and TRBJ1-1, with 7 bases fitting TRBD1. Per the germline V gene, CDR1 is SGHRS and CDR2 is YFSETQ. The CDR3 sequence is 13 residues long. The V segment lost 3 bases and the J segment 3 bases; nucleotides outside the gene matches: 2.

The chain links TRBV25-1 to TRBJ1-1, with D possibly TRBD1 on 6 matching bases. V shed 2 bases and J shed 4 bases, with 11 bases lying between them. CDR1 MGHDK and CDR2 SYGVNS come from the germline V gene. The CDR3 is made up of 14 amino acids. The CDR3 region has the DNA TGTGCCAGCAGTGAAACAGGGAGCGGCACTGAAGCTTTCTTT. Translating it yields CASSETGSGTEAFF.

The V call is TRBV29-1, the J call TRBJ1-5; no firm D call. The CDR3 totals 13 residues. Germline loops: CDR1 SQVTM, CDR2 ANQGSEA. Trimming cost V 4 bases and J 3 bases, with 10 bases left between them. Here the CDR3 DNA reads TGCAGCGTTGTAACAGTCCCCAATCAGCCCCAGCATTTT. This encodes CSVVTVPNQPQHF.

The chain carries TRBV5-6 and TRBJ2-7, with 8 bases identical to TRBD2. The ends lost 3 bases at V and 5 bases at J; junction bases unmatched: 7. The germline gives CDR1 SGHDT, CDR2 YYEEEE. This CDR3 spans 14 amino acids. In nucleotides, the CDR3 is TGTGCCAGCAGCTCCCTAGCGGGCTCTGACGAGCAGTACTTC. Its translation is CASSSLAGSDEQYF.

The chain has TRBV6-5 and TRBJ1-4, with 9 positions matching TRBD1. V lost 7 bases and J lost 6; bases outside the gene matches: 6. The CDR3 has 14 residues. Germline CDR1 and CDR2: MNHEY and SVGAGI. The CDR3 spells CASKTGGFDEKLFF. CDR3 nucleotides: TGTGCCAGCAAAACAGGGGGCTTCGATGAAAAACTGTTTTTT.